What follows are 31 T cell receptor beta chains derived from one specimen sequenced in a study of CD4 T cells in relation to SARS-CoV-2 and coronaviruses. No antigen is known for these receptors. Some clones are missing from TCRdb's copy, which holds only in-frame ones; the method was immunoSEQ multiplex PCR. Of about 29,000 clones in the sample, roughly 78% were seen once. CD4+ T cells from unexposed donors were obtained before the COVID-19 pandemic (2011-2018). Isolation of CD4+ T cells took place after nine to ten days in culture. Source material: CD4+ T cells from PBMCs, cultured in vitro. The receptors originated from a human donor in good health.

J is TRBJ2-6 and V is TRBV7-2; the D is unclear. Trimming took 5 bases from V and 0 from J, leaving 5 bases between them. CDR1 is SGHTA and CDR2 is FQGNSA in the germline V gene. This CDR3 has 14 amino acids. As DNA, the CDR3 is TGTGCCAGCAGCCCGGACTCTGGGGCCAACGTCCTGACTTTC. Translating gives CASSPDSGANVLTF.

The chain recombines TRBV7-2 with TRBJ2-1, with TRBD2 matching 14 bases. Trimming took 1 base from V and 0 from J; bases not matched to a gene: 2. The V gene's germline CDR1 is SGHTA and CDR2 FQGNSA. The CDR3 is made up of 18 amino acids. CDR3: CASSLVGLAGGSYNEQFF. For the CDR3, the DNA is TGTGCCAGCAGCTTAGTCGGACTAGCGGGGGGCTCCTACAATGAGCAGTTCTTC.

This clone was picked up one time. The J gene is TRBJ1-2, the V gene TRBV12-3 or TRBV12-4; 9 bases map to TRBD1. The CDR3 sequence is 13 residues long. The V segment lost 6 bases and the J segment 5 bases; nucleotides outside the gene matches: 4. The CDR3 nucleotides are TGTGCCAGCAGGATGACAGGGGGATATGGCTACACCTTC. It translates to CASRMTGGYGYTF.

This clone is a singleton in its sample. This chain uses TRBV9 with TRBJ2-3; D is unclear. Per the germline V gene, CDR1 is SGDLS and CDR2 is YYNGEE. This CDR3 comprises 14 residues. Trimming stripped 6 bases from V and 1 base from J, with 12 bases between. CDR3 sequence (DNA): TGTGCCAGCAATGGCGGACCGGGCACAGATACGCAGTATTTT. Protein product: CASNGGPGTDTQYF.

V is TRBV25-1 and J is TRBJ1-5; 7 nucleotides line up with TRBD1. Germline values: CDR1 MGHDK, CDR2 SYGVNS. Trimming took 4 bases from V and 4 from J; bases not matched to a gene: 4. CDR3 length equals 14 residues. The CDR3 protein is CASSGDSQNQPQHF. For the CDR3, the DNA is TGTGCCAGCAGTGGGGACAGCCAAAATCAGCCCCAGCATTTT.

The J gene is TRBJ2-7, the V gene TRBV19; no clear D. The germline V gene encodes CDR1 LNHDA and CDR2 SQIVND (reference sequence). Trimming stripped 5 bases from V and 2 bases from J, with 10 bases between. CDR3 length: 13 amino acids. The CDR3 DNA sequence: TGTGCCAGTAGTTCTCGCCTTACCTACGAGCAGTACTTC. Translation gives CASSSRLTYEQYF.

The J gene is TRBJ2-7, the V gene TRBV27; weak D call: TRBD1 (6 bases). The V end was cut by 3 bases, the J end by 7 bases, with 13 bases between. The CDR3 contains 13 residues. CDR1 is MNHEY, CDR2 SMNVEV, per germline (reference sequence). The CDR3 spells CASSFSGHGEQYF. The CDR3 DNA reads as TGTGCCAGCAGTTTCTCGGGACATGGAGAGCAGTACTTC.

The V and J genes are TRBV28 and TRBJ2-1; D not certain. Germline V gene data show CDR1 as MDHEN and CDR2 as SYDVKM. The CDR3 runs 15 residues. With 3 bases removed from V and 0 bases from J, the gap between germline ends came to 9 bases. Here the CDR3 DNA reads TGTGCCAGCAGTTTCAATGTGGGCTCCTACAATGAGCAGTTCTTC. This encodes CASSFNVGSYNEQFF.

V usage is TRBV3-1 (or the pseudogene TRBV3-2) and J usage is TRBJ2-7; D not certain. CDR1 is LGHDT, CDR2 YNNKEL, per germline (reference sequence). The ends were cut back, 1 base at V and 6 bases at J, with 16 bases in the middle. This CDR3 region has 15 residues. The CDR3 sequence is CASSQGQERCCEQYF. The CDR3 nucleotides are TGTGCCAGCAGCCAAGGGCAGGAGAGATGCTGCGAGCAGTACTTC.

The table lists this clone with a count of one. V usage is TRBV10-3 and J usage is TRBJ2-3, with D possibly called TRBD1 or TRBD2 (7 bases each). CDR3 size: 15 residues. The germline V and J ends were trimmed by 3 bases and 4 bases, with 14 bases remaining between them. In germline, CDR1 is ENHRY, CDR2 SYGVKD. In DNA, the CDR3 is TGTGCCATCAGTGAAGCCAGGGGGGGTGCAGATACGCAGTATTTT. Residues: CAISEARGGADTQYF.

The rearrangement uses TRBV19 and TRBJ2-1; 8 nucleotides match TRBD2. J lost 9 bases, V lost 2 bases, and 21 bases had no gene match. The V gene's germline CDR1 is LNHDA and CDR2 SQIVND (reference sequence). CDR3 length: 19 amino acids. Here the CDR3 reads CASSISGGARSGRSGEQFF. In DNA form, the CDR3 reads TGTGCCAGTAGTATATCCGGGGGGGCTAGGAGCGGGAGATCAGGTGAGCAGTTCTTC.

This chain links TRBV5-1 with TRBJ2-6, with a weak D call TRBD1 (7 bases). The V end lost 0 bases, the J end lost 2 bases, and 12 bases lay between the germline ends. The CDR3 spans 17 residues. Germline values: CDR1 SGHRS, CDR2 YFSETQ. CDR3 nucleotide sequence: TGCGCCAGCAGCTTGGGAGGAGGGGGCCCTGGGGCCAACGTCCTGACTTTC. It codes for CASSLGGGGPGANVLTF.

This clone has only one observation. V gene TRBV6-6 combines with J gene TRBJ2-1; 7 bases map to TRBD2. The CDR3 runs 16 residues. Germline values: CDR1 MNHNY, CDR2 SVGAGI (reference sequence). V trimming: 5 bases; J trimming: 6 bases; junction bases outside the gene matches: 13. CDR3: CASSPMPLVAGNEQFF. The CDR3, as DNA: TGTGCCAGCAGTCCCATGCCCCTCGTAGCGGGCAATGAGCAGTTCTTC.

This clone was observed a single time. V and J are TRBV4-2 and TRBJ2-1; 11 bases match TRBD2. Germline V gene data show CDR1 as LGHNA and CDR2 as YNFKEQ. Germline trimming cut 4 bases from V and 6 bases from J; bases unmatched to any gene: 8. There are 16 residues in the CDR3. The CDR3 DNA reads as TGTGCCAGCAGCCCCTTAACTAGCGGGAGCCCCAATGAGCAGTTCTTC. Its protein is CASSPLTSGSPNEQFF.

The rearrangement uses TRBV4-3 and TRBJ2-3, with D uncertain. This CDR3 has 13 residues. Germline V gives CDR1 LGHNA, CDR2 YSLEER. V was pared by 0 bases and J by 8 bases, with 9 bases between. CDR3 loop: CASSQDSWGTQYF. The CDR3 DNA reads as TGCGCCAGCAGCCAAGATAGCTGGGGTACGCAGTATTTT.

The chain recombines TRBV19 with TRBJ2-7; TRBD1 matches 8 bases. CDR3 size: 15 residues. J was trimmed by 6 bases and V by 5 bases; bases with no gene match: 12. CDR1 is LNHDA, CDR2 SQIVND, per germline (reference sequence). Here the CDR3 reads CASSQTRTGLVEQYF. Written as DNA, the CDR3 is TGTGCCAGTAGTCAAACAAGGACAGGGTTGGTCGAGCAGTACTTC. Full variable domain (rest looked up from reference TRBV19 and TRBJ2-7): DGGITQSPKYLFRKEGQNVTLSCEQNLNHDAMYWYRQDPGQGLRLIYYSQIVNDFQKGDIAEGYSVSREKKESFPLTVTSAQKNPTAFYLCASSQTRTGLVEQYFGPGTRLTVT.

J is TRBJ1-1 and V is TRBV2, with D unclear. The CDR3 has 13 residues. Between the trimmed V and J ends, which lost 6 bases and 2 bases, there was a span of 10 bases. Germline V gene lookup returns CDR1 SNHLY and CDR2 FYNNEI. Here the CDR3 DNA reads TGTGCCAGCAGCGCCCTCGGAAACACTGAAGCTTTCTTT. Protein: CASSALGNTEAFF.

The CDR3 region is CASSRESSYNSPLHF. CDR3 sequence (DNA): TGTGCCAGCTCACGTGAAAGCTCCTATAATTCACCCCTCCACTTT. V and J are TRBV18 and TRBJ1-6; D is unresolved. V lost 4 bases and J 0 bases, leaving 7 bases between the germline ends. CDR3 length: 15 residues. Germline lookup yields CDR1 KGHSH and CDR2 LQKENI.

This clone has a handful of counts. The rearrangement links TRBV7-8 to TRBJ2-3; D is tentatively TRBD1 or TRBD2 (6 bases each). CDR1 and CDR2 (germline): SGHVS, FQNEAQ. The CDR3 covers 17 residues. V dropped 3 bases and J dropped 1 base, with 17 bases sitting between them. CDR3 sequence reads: CASSLEWGAAGTDTQYF. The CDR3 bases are TGTGCCAGCAGCTTGGAGTGGGGGGCCGCCGGCACAGATACGCAGTATTTT.

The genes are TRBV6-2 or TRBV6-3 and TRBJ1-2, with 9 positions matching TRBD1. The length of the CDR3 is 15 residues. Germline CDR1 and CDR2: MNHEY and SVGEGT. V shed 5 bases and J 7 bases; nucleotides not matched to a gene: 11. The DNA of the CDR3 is TGTGCCAGCAGTCCCGGAGGGACAGGGCTTTTTGGCTACACCTTC. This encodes CASSPGGTGLFGYTF.

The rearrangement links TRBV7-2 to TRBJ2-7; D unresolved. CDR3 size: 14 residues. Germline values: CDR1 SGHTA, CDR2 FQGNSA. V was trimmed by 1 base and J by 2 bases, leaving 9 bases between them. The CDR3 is CASSLGPGTYEQYF. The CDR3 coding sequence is TGTGCCAGCAGCTTAGGCCCGGGTACCTACGAGCAGTACTTC.

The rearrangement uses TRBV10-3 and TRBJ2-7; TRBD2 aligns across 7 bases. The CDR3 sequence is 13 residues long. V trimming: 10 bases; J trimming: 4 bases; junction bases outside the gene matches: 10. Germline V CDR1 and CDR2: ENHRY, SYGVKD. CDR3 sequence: CATREDYRYEQYF. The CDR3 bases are TGTGCCACCCGGGAGGACTACCGTTACGAGCAGTACTTC.

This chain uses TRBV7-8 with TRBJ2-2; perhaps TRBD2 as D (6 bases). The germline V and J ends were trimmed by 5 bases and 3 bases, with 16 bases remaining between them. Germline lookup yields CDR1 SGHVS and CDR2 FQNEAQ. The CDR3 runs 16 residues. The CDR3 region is CASSALTPGDTGELFF. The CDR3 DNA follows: TGTGCCAGCAGCGCCCTGACTCCGGGGGACACCGGGGAGCTGTTTTTT. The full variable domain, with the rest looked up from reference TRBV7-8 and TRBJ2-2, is GAGVSQSPRYKVAKRGQDVALRCDPISGHVSLFWYQQALGQGPEFLTYFQNEAQLDKSGLPSDRFFAERPEGSVSTLKIQRTQQEDSAVYLCASSALTPGDTGELFFGEGSRLTVL.

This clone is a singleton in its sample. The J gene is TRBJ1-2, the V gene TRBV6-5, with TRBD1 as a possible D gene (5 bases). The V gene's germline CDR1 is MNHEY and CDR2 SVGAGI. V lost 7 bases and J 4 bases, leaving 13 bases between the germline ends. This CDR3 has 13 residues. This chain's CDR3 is CASKGGRAYGYTF. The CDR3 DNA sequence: TGTGCCAGCAAAGGAGGCAGGGCCTATGGCTACACCTTC.

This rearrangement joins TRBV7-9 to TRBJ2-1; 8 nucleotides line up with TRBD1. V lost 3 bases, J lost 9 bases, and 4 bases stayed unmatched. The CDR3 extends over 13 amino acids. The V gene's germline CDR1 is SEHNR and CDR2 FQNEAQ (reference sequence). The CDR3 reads CASSFQGAGEQFF. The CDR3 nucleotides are TGTGCCAGCAGCTTCCAGGGGGCGGGTGAGCAGTTCTTC. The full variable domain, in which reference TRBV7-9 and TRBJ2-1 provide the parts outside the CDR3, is DTGVSQNPRHKITKRGQNVTFRCDPISEHNRLYWYRQTLGQGPEFLTYFQNEAQLEKSRLLSDRFSAERPKGSFSTLEIQRTEQGDSAMYLCASSFQGAGEQFFGPGTRLTVL.

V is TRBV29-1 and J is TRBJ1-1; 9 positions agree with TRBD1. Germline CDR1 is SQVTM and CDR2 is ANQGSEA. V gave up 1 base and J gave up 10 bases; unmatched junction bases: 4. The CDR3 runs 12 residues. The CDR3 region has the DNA TGCAGCGTTGAAGGGGACAGGGTCCGAGCTTTCTTT. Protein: CSVEGDRVRAFF. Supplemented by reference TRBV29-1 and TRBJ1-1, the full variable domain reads SAVISQKPSRDICQRGTSLTIQCQVDSQVTMMFWYRQQPGQSLTLIATANQGSEATYESGFVIDKFPISRPNLTFSTLTVSNMSPEDSSIYLCSVEGDRVRAFFGQGTRLTVV.

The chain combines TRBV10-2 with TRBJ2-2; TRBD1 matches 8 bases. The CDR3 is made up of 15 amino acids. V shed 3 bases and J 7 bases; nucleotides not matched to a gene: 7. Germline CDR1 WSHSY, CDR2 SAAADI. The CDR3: CASSDRQGAFGELFF. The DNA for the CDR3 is TGCGCCAGCAGTGATAGGCAGGGGGCGTTCGGGGAGCTGTTTTTT.

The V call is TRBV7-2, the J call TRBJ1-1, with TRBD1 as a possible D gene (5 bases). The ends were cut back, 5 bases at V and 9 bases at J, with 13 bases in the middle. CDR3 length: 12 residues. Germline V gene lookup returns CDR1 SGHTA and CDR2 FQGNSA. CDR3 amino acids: CASSRGGRKAFF. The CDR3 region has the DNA TGTGCCAGCAGCCGGGGGGGTCGAAAAGCTTTCTTT.

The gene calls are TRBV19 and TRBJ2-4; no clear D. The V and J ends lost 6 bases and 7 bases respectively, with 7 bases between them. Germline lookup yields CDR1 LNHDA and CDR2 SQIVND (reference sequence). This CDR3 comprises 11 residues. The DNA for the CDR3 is TGTGCCAGTAGCGGTCTGAACATTCAGTACTTC. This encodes CASSGLNIQYF.

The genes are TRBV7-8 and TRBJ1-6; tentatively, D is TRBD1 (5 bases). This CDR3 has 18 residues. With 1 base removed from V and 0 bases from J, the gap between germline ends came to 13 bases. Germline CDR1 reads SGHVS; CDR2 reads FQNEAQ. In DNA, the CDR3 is TGTGCCAGCAGCTTAGACGGGGACGGGAGCTCCTATAATTCACCCCTCCACTTT. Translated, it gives CASSLDGDGSSYNSPLHF. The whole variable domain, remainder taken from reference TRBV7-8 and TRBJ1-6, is GAGVSQSPRYKVAKRGQDVALRCDPISGHVSLFWYQQALGQGPEFLTYFQNEAQLDKSGLPSDRFFAERPEGSVSTLKIQRTQQEDSAVYLCASSLDGDGSSYNSPLHFGNGTRLTVT.

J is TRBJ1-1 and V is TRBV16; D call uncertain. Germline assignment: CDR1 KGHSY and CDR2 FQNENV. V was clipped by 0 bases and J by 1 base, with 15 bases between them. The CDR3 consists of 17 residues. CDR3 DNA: TGTGCCAGCAGCCAATCCCACCCCCGGACGGCGAACACTGAAGCTTTCTTT. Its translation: CASSQSHPRTANTEAFF. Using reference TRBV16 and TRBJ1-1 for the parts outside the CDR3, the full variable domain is GEEVAQTPKHLVRGEGQKAKLYCAPIKGHSYVFWYQQVLKNEFKFLISFQNENVFDETGMPKERFSAKCLPNSPCSLEIQATKLEDSAVYFCASSQSHPRTANTEAFFGQGTRLTVV.